Following are 17 T cell receptor beta chains from one sample sequenced in a study of OX40 agonist ivuxolimab in advanced cancers. Sequencing used immunoSEQ multiplex PCR; TCRdb keeps in-frame clones, though not all of them. The sample has roughly 60,000 clones, approximately 91% seen once. The sample in question was CD4+ or CD8+ T cells sorted from blood, obtained in a trial of the OX40 agonist ivuxolimab. These receptors were collected from an adult with an advanced solid tumor such as melanoma, head and neck, liver or kidney cancer.

This sequence joins TRBV5-6 and TRBJ1-4; D unresolved. Germline V gene lookup returns CDR1 SGHDT and CDR2 YYEEEE. The CDR3 loop spans 14 amino acids. The V end lost 6 bases, the J end lost 0 bases, and 9 bases lay between the germline ends. Here the CDR3 DNA reads TGTGCCAGCACCCAGATTTCAACTAATGAAAAACTGTTTTTT. It is translated as CASTQISTNEKLFF.

This rearrangement joins TRBV18 to TRBJ1-2; D remains unclear. The CDR3 totals 15 residues. Per germline, CDR1 KGHSH and CDR2 LQKENI. V was trimmed by 1 base and J by 0 bases, leaving 9 bases between them. The CDR3 reads CASSPLPEANYGYTF. Here the CDR3 DNA reads TGTGCCAGCTCACCACTACCAGAAGCTAACTATGGCTACACCTTC.

The rearrangement links TRBV5-5 to TRBJ2-5; possible D gene TRBD1, 7 bases. Trimming stripped 3 bases from V and 1 base from J, with 16 bases between. The CDR3 extends over 16 amino acids. Germline CDR1 is SGHKS and CDR2 is YYEKEE (reference sequence). CDR3 protein: CASSWRGRGVQETQYF. The DNA for the CDR3 is TGTGCCAGCAGCTGGCGGGGCAGGGGGGTCCAAGAGACCCAGTACTTC.

The chain has TRBV19 and TRBJ2-3; 9 bases line up with TRBD2. Germline V gene data show CDR1 as LNHDA and CDR2 as SQIVND (reference sequence). V trimming: 5 bases; J trimming: 5 bases; junction bases outside the gene matches: 5. This CDR3 is 14 amino acids long. The DNA for the CDR3 is TGTGCCAGTAGTCGGCTAGCGGGAAGAGATACGCAGTATTTT. Translated, it gives CASSRLAGRDTQYF.

The chain joins TRBV30 to TRBJ1-5; D unclear. Trimming shortened V by 5 bases and J by 0 bases, and 8 bases separated the two germline ends. CDR3 size: 13 residues. The germline V gene encodes CDR1 GTSNPN and CDR2 SVGIG (reference sequence). The CDR3 nucleotides read TGTGCCTGGTCGGGTGATAGCAATCAGCCCCAGCATTTT. Amino acids: CAWSGDSNQPQHF.

The chain joins TRBV28 to TRBJ1-2; D is perhaps TRBD1 (6 bases). The CDR3 consists of 14 residues. CDR1 is MDHEN and CDR2 is SYDVKM in the germline V gene. Trimming removed 3 bases at V and 4 bases at J, with 12 bases between. CDR3 DNA: TGTGCCAGCAGTTTGCCCGGGACAATCTATGGCTACACCTTC. This translates into CASSLPGTIYGYTF.

This clone was seen only once. The gene calls are TRBV7-8 and TRBJ1-1; the D gene is possibly TRBD1 (5 bases). CDR1 is SGHVS and CDR2 is FQNEAQ in the germline V gene. With 0 bases removed from V and 9 bases from J, the gap between germline ends came to 14 bases. The CDR3 loop spans 14 amino acids. The CDR3 loop is CASSLAGTLAKAFF. The CDR3 nucleotides read TGTGCCAGCAGCTTAGCGGGGACCCTCGCAAAAGCTTTCTTT.

This chain links TRBV5-6 with TRBJ1-1; TRBD1 might be the D (5 bases). The CDR3 loop spans 15 amino acids. The V gene's germline CDR1 is SGHDT and CDR2 YYEEEE. Between the trimmed V and J ends, which lost 1 base and 8 bases, there was a span of 18 bases. CDR3 region: CASSLPRGRAEEAFF. CDR3 DNA: TGTGCCAGCAGCTTGCCCCGGGGGAGGGCGGAAGAAGCTTTCTTT.

V usage is TRBV6-5 and J usage is TRBJ2-7; 8 bases align to TRBD1. Germline CDR1 is MNHEY and CDR2 is SVGAGI. The length of the CDR3 is 15 residues. The trim removed 6 bases at V and 3 bases at J, leaving 10 bases unmatched. CDR3 sequence (DNA): TGTGCCAGCAGGCCTATGCGGACAGGGTACTACGAGCAGTACTTC. The encoded protein is CASRPMRTGYYEQYF.

The chain joins TRBV19 to TRBJ1-1, with D possibly being TRBD1 (5 bases). Trimming took off 7 bases at V and 0 bases at J, with 15 bases between the two ends. CDR3 length equals 15 residues. Germline V lookup: CDR1 LNHDA, CDR2 SQIVND (reference sequence). CDR3 in DNA: TGTGCCAGTAATGACCCTTGGGACGTGAACACTGAAGCTTTCTTT. Amino acids: CASNDPWDVNTEAFF.

Here the CDR3 DNA reads TGTGCCAGCAGGGAGAACAATCAGCCCCAGCATTTT. Translated, it gives CASRENNQPQHF. V usage is TRBV6-6 and J usage is TRBJ1-5, with D unresolved. The CDR3 extends over 12 amino acids. V lost 6 bases and J lost 3, with 6 bases in between. CDR1 MNHNY and CDR2 SVGAGI come from the germline V gene (reference sequence).

V is TRBV7-2 and J is TRBJ1-5; perhaps TRBD1 as D (5 bases). This CDR3 comprises 16 residues. Germline V CDR1 and CDR2: SGHTA, FQGNSA. Between the trimmed V and J ends, which lost 5 bases and 6 bases, there was a span of 20 bases. The DNA of the CDR3 is TGTGCCAGCAGCGCAGGCCCCGGGGGTGGTAGTCAGCCCCAGCATTTT. Protein sequence: CASSAGPGGGSQPQHF.

The chain uses TRBV5-1 and TRBJ2-5; D perhaps matches TRBD1 (5 bases). Germline V gene sequence: CDR1 SGHRS, CDR2 YFSETQ. Trimming removed 4 bases from V and 2 bases from J, with 15 bases in between. The CDR3 is 15 amino acids. This CDR3 reads CASSTGQLTQETQYF. The CDR3 DNA follows: TGCGCCAGCAGCACAGGACAATTAACGCAAGAGACCCAGTACTTC.

This clone was detected only a few times. V and J are TRBV5-1 and TRBJ2-7; D uncertain. Germline V gene sequence: CDR1 SGHRS, CDR2 YFSETQ. V lost 4 bases and J lost 0, with 14 bases in between. The CDR3 has 15 residues. The CDR3 is CASSDGFTSSYEQYF. CDR3 nucleotide sequence: TGCGCCAGCAGCGACGGTTTTACAAGCTCCTACGAGCAGTACTTC.

The V call is TRBV7-2, the J call TRBJ2-7; D gene unclear. V was trimmed by 2 bases and J by 0 bases, leaving 11 bases between them. The CDR3 totals 15 residues. Germline V gives CDR1 SGHTA, CDR2 FQGNSA. This chain's CDR3 is CASSLRSTVSYEQYF. The CDR3 nucleotides are TGTGCCAGCAGCTTAAGATCGACTGTCTCCTACGAGCAGTACTTC.

V and J are TRBV2 and TRBJ1-2; D perhaps matches TRBD1 (5 bases). V was trimmed by 4 bases and J by 0 bases, leaving 12 bases between them. From germline, CDR1 is SNHLY and CDR2 FYNNEI. This CDR3 has 15 amino acids. The CDR3, as DNA: TGTGCCAGCAGTGTGGGGGGATTGGCTAACTATGGCTACACCTTC. This translates into CASSVGGLANYGYTF.

V is TRBV6-5 and J is TRBJ2-1, with no clear D. Germline loops: CDR1 MNHEY, CDR2 SVGAGI. There are 14 residues in the CDR3. Trimming took 4 bases from V and 4 from J, leaving 11 bases between them. CDR3 region: CASSSVGSYNEQFF. The CDR3 bases are TGTGCCAGCAGTTCTGTAGGATCGTACAATGAGCAGTTCTTC.